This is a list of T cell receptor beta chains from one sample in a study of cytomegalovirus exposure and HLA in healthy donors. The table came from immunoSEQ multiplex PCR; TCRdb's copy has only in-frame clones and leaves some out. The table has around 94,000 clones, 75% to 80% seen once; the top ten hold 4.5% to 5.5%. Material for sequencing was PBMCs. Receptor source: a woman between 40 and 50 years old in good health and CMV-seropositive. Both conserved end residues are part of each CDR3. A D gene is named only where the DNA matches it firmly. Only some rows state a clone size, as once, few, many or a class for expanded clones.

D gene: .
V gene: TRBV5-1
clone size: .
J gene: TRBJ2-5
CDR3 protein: CASSHGLLQETQYF
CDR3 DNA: TGCGCCAGCAGCCACGGACTGTTACAAGAGACCCAGTACTTC

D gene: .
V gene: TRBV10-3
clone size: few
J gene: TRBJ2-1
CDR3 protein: CAIRSGSSYNEQFF
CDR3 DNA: TGTGCCATCAGGTCGGGAAGCTCCTACAATGAGCAGTTCTTC

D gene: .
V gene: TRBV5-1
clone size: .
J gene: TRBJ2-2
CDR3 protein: CASSFGRTERSGELFF
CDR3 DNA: TGCGCCAGCAGCTTTGGGAGAACAGAGAGGAGCGGGGAGCTGTTTTTT

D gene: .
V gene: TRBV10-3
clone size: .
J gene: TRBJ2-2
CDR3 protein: CAISDLSGGLNTGELFF
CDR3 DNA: TGTGCCATCAGTGACCTATCCGGCGGATTAAACACCGGGGAGCTGTTTTTT

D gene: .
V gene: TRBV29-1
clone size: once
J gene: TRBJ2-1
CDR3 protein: CSVETGSYNEQFF
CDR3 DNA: TGCAGCGTTGAAACGGGATCCTACAATGAGCAGTTCTTC

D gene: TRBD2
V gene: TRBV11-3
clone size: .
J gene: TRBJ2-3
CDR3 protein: CASSLRAGGVDTQYF
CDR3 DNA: TGTGCCAGCAGCTTAAGAGCGGGAGGAGTAGATACGCAGTATTTT

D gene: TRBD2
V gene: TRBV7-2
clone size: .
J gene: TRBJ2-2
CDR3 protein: CASSVAGGGTGELFF
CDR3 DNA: TGTGCCAGCAGCGTAGCGGGAGGGGGAACCGGGGAGCTGTTTTTT

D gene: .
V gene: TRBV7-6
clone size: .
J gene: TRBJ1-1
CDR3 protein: CASSLGQTGSMNTEAFF
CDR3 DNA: TGTGCCAGCAGCTTGGGCCAGACAGGTTCTATGAACACTGAAGCTTTCTTT

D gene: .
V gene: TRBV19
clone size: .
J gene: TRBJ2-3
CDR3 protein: CASSIEGTPYTQYF
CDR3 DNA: TGTGCCAGTAGTATAGAGGGGACACCTTATACGCAGTATTTT

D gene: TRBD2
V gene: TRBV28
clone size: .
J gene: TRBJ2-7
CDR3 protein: CASTSSGTGSYEQYF
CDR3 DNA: TGTGCCAGCACCAGTAGCGGGACTGGTTCCTACGAGCAGTACTTC

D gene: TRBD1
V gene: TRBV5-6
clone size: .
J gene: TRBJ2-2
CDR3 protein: CASSSGGLDTGELFF
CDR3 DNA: TGTGCCAGCAGCTCAGGGGGCTTGGACACCGGGGAGCTGTTTTTT

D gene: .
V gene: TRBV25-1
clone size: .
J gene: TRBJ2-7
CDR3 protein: CASSDVDTSYEQYF
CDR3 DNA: TGTGCCAGCAGCGACGTGGACACCTCCTACGAGCAGTACTTC

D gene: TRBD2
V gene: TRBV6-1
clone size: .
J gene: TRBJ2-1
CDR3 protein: CASSDNGKAGEGEQFF
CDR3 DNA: TGTGCCAGCAGTGATAACGGGAAAGCGGGAGAGGGTGAGCAGTTCTTC

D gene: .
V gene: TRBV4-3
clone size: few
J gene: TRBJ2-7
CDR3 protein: CASSQDISYEQYF
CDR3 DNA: TGCGCCAGCAGCCAAGATATCAGTTACGAGCAGTACTTC

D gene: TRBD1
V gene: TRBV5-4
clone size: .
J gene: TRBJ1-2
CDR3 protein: CASTPGGTNYGYTF
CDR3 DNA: TGTGCCAGCACCCCAGGGGGAACTAACTATGGCTACACCTTC

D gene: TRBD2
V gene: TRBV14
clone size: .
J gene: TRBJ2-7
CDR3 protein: CASSQVGLVTEQYF
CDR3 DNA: TGTGCCAGCAGCCAAGTGGGACTAGTTACCGAGCAGTACTTC

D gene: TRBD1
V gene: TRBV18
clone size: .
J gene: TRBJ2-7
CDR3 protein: CASSPSGTGNWYEQYF
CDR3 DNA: TGTGCCAGCTCACCCAGCGGGACAGGGAATTGGTACGAGCAGTACTTC

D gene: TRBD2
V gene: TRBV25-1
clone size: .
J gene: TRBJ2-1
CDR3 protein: CASSEGGSAYNEQFF
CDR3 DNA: TGTGCCAGCAGTGAAGGCGGGAGCGCCTACAATGAGCAGTTCTTC

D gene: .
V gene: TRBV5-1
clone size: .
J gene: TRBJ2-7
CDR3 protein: CASKDGGLEQYF
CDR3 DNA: TGCGCCAGCAAAGACGGCGGTCTCGAGCAGTACTTT

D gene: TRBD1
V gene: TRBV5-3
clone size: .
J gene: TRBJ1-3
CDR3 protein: CARSSSPNRGPSGNTIYF
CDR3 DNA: TGTGCCAGAAGCTCATCACCCAACAGGGGGCCCTCTGGAAACACCATATATTTT

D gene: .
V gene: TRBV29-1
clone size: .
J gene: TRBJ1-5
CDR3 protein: CSAQREADQPQHF
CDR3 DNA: TGCAGCGCCCAACGGGAAGCTGATCAGCCCCAGCATTTT

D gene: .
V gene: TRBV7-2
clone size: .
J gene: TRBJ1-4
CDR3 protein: CASSLGALNEKLFF
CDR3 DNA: TGTGCCAGCAGCTTGGGGGCTCTTAATGAAAAACTGTTTTTT

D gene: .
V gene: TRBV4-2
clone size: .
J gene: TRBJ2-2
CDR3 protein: CASSPHGGIGELFF
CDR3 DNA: TGTGCCAGCAGCCCCCACGGAGGGATCGGGGAGCTGTTTTTT

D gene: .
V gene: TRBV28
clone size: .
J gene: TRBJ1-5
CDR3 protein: CASSFGALADNQPQHF
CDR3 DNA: TGTGCCAGCAGTTTTGGAGCTCTGGCAGATAATCAGCCCCAGCATTTT

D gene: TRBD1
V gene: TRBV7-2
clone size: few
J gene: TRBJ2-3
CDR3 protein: CASSLAGTGRDTQYF
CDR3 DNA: TGTGCCAGCAGCTTAGCCGGGACAGGGCGCGATACGCAGTATTTT

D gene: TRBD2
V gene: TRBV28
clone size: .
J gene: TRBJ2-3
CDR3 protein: CASSLRLAGGDTQYF
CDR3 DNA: TGTGCCAGCAGTTTACGACTAGCGGGAGGAGATACGCAGTATTTT

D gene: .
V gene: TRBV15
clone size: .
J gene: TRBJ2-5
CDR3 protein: CATSRVAETQYF
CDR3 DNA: TGTGCCACCAGCAGAGTAGCAGAGACCCAGTACTTC

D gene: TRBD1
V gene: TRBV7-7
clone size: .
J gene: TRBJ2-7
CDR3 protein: CASSLRTGGIYEQYF
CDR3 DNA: TGTGCTAGCAGCCTAAGGACAGGGGGAATCTACGAGCAGTACTTC

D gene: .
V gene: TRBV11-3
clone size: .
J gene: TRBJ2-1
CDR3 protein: CASSSREVRESYNEQFF
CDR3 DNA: TGTGCCAGCAGCTCCCGTGAAGTAAGGGAGTCTTACAATGAGCAGTTCTTC

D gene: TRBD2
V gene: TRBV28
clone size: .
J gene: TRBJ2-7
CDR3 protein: CASSTSGNSYEQYF
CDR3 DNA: TGTGCCAGCAGCACTAGCGGAAACTCCTACGAGCAGTACTTC

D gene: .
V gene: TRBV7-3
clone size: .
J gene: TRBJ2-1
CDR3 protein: CASSLTKSSDEQFF
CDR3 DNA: TGTGCCAGCAGCTTAACGAAGAGTAGCGATGAGCAGTTCTTC

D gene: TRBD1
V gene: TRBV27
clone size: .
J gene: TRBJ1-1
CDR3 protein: CASSLQPGQGDAFF
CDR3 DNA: TGTGCCAGCAGTCTGCAACCTGGACAGGGGGACGCTTTCTTT

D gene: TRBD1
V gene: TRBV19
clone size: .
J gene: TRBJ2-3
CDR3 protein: CASSIQQGRTDTQYF
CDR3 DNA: TGTGCCAGTAGTATACAACAGGGGCGCACAGATACGCAGTATTTT

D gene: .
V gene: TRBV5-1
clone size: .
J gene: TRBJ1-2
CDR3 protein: CASSLGPQRGTANYGYTF
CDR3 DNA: TGCGCCAGCAGCTTGGGACCACAAAGGGGAACAGCTAACTATGGCTACACCTTC

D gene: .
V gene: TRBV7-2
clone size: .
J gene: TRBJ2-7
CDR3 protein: CASSLDYRSYEQYF
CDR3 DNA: TGTGCCAGCAGCTTAGATTACAGGTCCTACGAGCAGTACTTC

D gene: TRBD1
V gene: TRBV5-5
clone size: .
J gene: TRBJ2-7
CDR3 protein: CASSLGQGPYEQYF
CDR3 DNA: TGTGCCAGCAGCTTGGGACAGGGACCCTACGAGCAGTACTTC

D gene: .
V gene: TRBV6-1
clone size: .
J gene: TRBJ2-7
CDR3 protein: CASGRGYYEQYF
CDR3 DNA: TGTGCCAGTGGCCGGGGATACTACGAGCAGTACTTC

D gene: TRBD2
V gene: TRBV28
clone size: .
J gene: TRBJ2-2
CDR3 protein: CASSLRDRTSGYGGELFF
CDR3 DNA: TGTGCCAGCAGTTTAAGGGATAGGACTAGCGGGTACGGCGGGGAGCTGTTTTTT

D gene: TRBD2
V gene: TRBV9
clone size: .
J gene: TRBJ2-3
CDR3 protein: CASSVGVLAADTQYF
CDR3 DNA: TGTGCCAGCAGCGTAGGTGTACTAGCGGCAGATACGCAGTATTTT

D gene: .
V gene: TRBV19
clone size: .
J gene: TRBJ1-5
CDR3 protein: CASTIFGSSGSNQPQHF
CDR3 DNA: TGTGCCAGTACCATATTCGGGTCATCCGGCAGCAATCAGCCCCAGCATTTT

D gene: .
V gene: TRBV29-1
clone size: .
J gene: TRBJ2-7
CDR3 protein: CSVEDLDRGSYEQYF
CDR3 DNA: TGCAGCGTTGAAGATCTTGACAGAGGATCCTACGAGCAGTACTTC

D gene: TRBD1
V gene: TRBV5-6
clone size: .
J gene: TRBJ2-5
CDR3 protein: CASSLAGTATETQYF
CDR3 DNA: TGTGCCAGCAGCTTGGCGGGGACAGCGACGGAGACCCAGTACTTC

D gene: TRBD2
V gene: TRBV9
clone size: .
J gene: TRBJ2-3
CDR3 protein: CASSPRTSGPGGRADTQYF
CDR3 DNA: TGTGCCAGCAGCCCGAGGACTAGCGGGCCGGGGGGTAGGGCAGATACGCAGTATTTT

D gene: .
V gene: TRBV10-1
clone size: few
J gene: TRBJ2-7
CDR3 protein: CASSVPGPYEQYF
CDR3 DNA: TGCGCCAGCAGTGTGCCAGGGCCCTACGAGCAGTACTTC

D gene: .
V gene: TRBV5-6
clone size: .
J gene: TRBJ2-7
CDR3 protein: CASSLGGTSYEQYF
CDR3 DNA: TGTGCCAGCAGCTTGGGCGGGACTTCCTACGAGCAGTACTTC

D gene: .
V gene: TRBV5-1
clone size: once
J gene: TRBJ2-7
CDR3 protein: CASSFGSGGFSYEQYF
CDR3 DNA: TGCGCCAGCAGCTTCGGGTCGGGGGGCTTCAGCTACGAGCAGTACTTC

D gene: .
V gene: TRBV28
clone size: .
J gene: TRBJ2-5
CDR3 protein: CASSSPHRETQYF
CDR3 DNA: TGTGCCAGCAGTTCCCCTCACAGGGAGACCCAGTACTTC

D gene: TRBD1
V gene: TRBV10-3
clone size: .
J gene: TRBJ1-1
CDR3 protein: CAISLRQGGLRLYTEAFF
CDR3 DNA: TGTGCCATCAGTCTTAGACAGGGAGGCCTGAGATTATACACTGAAGCTTTCTTT

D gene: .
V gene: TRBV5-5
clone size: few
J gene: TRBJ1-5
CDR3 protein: CASSPERGSQPQHF
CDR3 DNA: TGTGCCAGCAGCCCGGAGCGGGGTAGCCAGCCCCAGCATTTT

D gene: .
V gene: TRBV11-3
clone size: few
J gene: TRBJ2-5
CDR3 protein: CASSPPPGGSQETQYF
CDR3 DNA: TGTGCCAGCAGCCCACCCCCGGGTGGCTCCCAAGAGACCCAGTACTTC

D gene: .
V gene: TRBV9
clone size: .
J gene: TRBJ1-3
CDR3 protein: CASSATQKDRPGGLSGNTIYF
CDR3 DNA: TGTGCCAGCAGCGCTACTCAAAAAGATCGACCGGGGGGCCTCTCTGGAAACACCATATATTTT

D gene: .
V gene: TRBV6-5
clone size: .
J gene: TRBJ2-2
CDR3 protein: CASSRDTSTGELFF
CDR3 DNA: TGTGCCAGCAGCCGGGACACGAGCACCGGGGAGCTGTTTTTT

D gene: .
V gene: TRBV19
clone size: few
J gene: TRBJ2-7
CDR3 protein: CASSIGFQGEQYF
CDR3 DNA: TGTGCCAGTAGTATTGGGTTCCAGGGGGAGCAGTACTTC